The 15 T cell receptor beta chains listed next were all sequenced from one sample in a study of blood T cell repertoires in COVID-19. Libraries were prepared by immunoSEQ multiplex PCR; TCRdb keeps only in-frame clonotypes and omits some of them. The table has over 45,000 clones, 91% seen once. Sequencing was carried out using peripheral blood. These TCRs come from a human donor in a cohort sampled during active COVID-19.

The CDR3 DNA reads TGTGCCAGCACCCCTCTACGGGTCGGAGGGATACACGAGCAGTACTTC. Protein: CASTPLRVGGIHEQYF. The chain combines TRBV27 with TRBJ2-7, with a possible D match to TRBD2 (6 bases). Looked up from germline, CDR1 is MNHEY and CDR2 is SMNVEV (reference sequence). The CDR3 sequence is 16 residues long. Trimming took off 7 bases at V and 5 bases at J, with 24 bases between the two ends.

The V call is TRBV3-1 (or the pseudogene TRBV3-2), the J call TRBJ2-7, with 7 bases identical to TRBD2. The CDR3 is made up of 15 amino acids. With V trimmed by 1 base and J by 5 bases, 8 bases remained unmatched. CDR1 LGHDT and CDR2 YNNKEL come from the germline V gene (reference sequence). CDR3 protein: CASSQVGRGSDEQYF. The CDR3 coding sequence is TGTGCCAGCAGCCAAGTTGGGCGGGGGAGCGACGAGCAGTACTTC.

The J gene is TRBJ1-1, the V gene TRBV5-1, with 10 positions matching TRBD1. V lost 6 bases and J lost 7; bases outside the gene matches: 3. Germline loops: CDR1 SGHRS, CDR2 YFSETQ. This CDR3 has 12 residues. The CDR3 DNA sequence: TGCGCCAGCACCCGGGACAGGGGTGAAGCTTTCTTT. Translating it yields CASTRDRGEAFF.

The V call is TRBV5-1, the J call TRBJ2-5; TRBD2 aligns across 14 bases. CDR1 and CDR2 from the germline V gene are SGHRS and YFSETQ. The junction had 3 bases not matched to a gene; V was cut back by 4 bases and J by 4 bases. There are 15 residues in the CDR3. The CDR3 protein is CASSPGLAGVETQYF. For the CDR3, the DNA is TGCGCCAGCAGCCCGGGACTAGCGGGAGTAGAGACCCAGTACTTC.

The J gene is TRBJ1-1, the V gene TRBV13, with TRBD1 matching over 7 bases. The V segment lost 3 bases and the J segment 5 bases; nucleotides outside the gene matches: 9. Per the germline V gene, CDR1 is PRHDT and CDR2 is FYEKMQ (reference sequence). The CDR3 runs to 15 residues. Written as DNA, the CDR3 is TGTGCCAGCAGCTTCCCGCACAGGGGAAAAACTGAAGCTTTCTTT. Translation gives CASSFPHRGKTEAFF.

The V gene is TRBV19, the J gene TRBJ2-1, with TRBD2 matching 11 bases. The trim removed 6 bases at V and 5 bases at J, leaving 12 bases unmatched. The germline V gene has CDR1 LNHDA and CDR2 SQIVND (reference sequence). The CDR3 has 17 amino acids. CDR3 DNA: TGTGCCAGTAGCCTAACCCCCGGGACTAGCGGAAACAATGAGCAGTTCTTC. Translated: CASSLTPGTSGNNEQFF.

This chain uses TRBV24-1 with TRBJ2-7; TRBD2 might be the D (6 bases). The V gene lost 3 bases and the J gene lost 3 bases, with 11 bases spanning the gap. The germline gives CDR1 KGHDR, CDR2 SFDVKD. The CDR3 is 14 amino acids. The chain's CDR3 is CATSDPGRSYEQYF. In DNA form, the CDR3 reads TGTGCCACCAGTGATCCCGGGAGAAGCTACGAGCAGTACTTC.

The chain carries TRBV18 and TRBJ2-7; 7 bases are a match to TRBD1. Germline V gives CDR1 KGHSH, CDR2 LQKENI. Trimming cost V 3 bases and J 2 bases; bases outside gene matches: 7. This CDR3 comprises 15 residues. The CDR3 loop is CASSPLGTATYEQYF. DNA of the CDR3: TGTGCCAGCTCACCTCTGGGGACAGCTACCTACGAGCAGTACTTC.

J is TRBJ2-7 and V is TRBV28, with 8 bases that match TRBD1. J gave up 3 bases and V 1 base, and 5 bases lay outside the gene matches. The germline V gene has CDR1 MDHEN and CDR2 SYDVKM. The CDR3 extends over 15 amino acids. The CDR3 sequence is CASSLSGQGLYEQYF. As DNA, the CDR3 is TGTGCCAGCAGTTTATCTGGACAGGGCCTCTACGAGCAGTACTTC.

The chain has TRBV19 and TRBJ2-1; TRBD1 matches at 7 bases. Trimming cost V 5 bases and J 2 bases; bases outside gene matches: 9. This CDR3 has 16 residues. Germline CDR1 reads LNHDA; CDR2 reads SQIVND (reference sequence). CDR3 in amino acids: CASSFSPGTAYNEQFF. CDR3 nucleotide sequence: TGTGCCAGTAGTTTCTCCCCCGGGACAGCCTACAATGAGCAGTTCTTC.

This sequence joins TRBV5-1 and TRBJ2-1; 8 nucleotides agree with TRBD2. Germline assignment: CDR1 SGHRS and CDR2 YFSETQ. Losses at the gene ends were 3 bases for V and 8 bases for J; bases not matched to a gene: 13. The CDR3 totals 16 residues. DNA of the CDR3: TGCGCCAGCAGCTCCACCACGGGTGGGCGGGGGGATGAGCAGTTCTTC. Protein sequence: CASSSTTGGRGDEQFF.

The rearrangement links TRBV18 to TRBJ2-3; weak D call: TRBD2 (6 bases). From germline, CDR1 is KGHSH and CDR2 LQKENI. The ends were cut back, 5 bases at V and 0 bases at J, with 15 bases in the middle. The CDR3 extends over 16 amino acids. The CDR3 region is CASSTGGGASTDTQYF. Here the CDR3 DNA reads TGTGCCAGCTCAACAGGCGGCGGGGCTAGCACAGATACGCAGTATTTT.

The V gene is TRBV28, the J gene TRBJ1-6; the D gene is possibly TRBD1 (5 bases). The CDR3 is 12 residues long. Trimming took 5 bases from V and 12 from J, leaving 11 bases between them. Germline CDR1 and CDR2: MDHEN and SYDVKM. In DNA, the CDR3 is TGTGCCAGCAGTCAAGGGGATGGACCCCTCCACTTT. Translation gives CASSQGDGPLHF.

This clone showed up just a few times. The chain couples TRBV19 to TRBJ1-5; perhaps TRBD1 as D (5 bases). CDR1 is LNHDA and CDR2 is SQIVND in the germline V gene (reference sequence). The CDR3 has 15 residues. The germline V and J ends were trimmed by 11 bases and 4 bases, with 21 bases remaining between them. In DNA form, the CDR3 reads TGTGCCGCGCGCGGGACCAAAGTAGCAAATCAGCCCCAGCATTTT. Translating gives CAARGTKVANQPQHF.

Worth noting for this clone: The same CDR3 can be traced to other DNA sequences in this sample. The chain joins TRBV29-1 to TRBJ1-1; D remains ambiguous. This CDR3 contains 11 residues. Germline V gene data show CDR1 as SQVTM and CDR2 as ANQGSEA. V was trimmed by 7 bases and J by 8 bases, leaving 14 bases between them. The CDR3: CSANPGSEAFF. The CDR3, as DNA: TGCAGCGCAAACCCGGGAAGCGAAGCTTTCTTT. Drawing the rest from reference TRBV29-1 and TRBJ1-1, the complete variable domain is SAVISQKPSRDICQRGTSLTIQCQVDSQVTMMFWYRQQPGQSLTLIATANQGSEATYESGFVIDKFPISRPNLTFSTLTVSNMSPEDSSIYLCSANPGSEAFFGQGTRLTVV.